Below are 24 T cell receptor beta chains sequenced from a single sample in a study of neoadjuvant anti-PD-1 for oral cavity cancer. TCRdb's table, derived via immunoSEQ multiplex PCR, lists solely in-frame clones and lacks some. The data show around 12,000 clones, around 66% seen once. The sample was PBMCs, taken before nivolumab (anti-PD-1) treatment. All receptors come from a person between 40 and 79 years old with oral cavity squamous cell carcinoma.

The chain joins TRBV29-1 to TRBJ2-2, with TRBD1 matching 8 bases. Per the germline V gene, CDR1 is SQVTM and CDR2 is ANQGSEA. The V and J ends lost 4 bases and 5 bases, in that order; junction bases with no gene match: 6. This CDR3 comprises 14 residues. The CDR3 reads CSVGDRGGTGELFF. The CDR3 DNA sequence: TGCAGCGTTGGAGACAGGGGTGGAACCGGGGAGCTGTTTTTT.

This clone was seen a handful of times. The gene calls are TRBV27 and TRBJ2-1; possibly TRBD1 for D (5 bases). Germline CDR1 is MNHEY and CDR2 is SMNVEV (reference sequence). Trimming left V 2 bases short and J 10 bases short, with 15 bases between. The CDR3 is 14 amino acids. The CDR3 nucleotides are TGTGCCAGCAGTTTAGGAAAGGGGAAACGGGAGCAGTTCTTC. The encoded protein is CASSLGKGKREQFF.

This clone was found a few times. The CDR3 spells CASSERRPDQPQHF. The CDR3 region has the DNA TGTGCCAGCAGTGAGCGCAGGCCTGATCAGCCCCAGCATTTT. This chain connects TRBV2 to TRBJ1-5, with unresolved D. V lost 3 bases and J lost 5, with 11 bases in between. Germline V gene sequence: CDR1 SNHLY, CDR2 FYNNEI. This CDR3 is 14 amino acids long.

V usage is TRBV11-3 and J usage is TRBJ1-1; D gene uncertain. V shed 5 bases and J shed 3 bases, with 10 bases lying between them. The CDR3 covers 13 residues. Germline CDR1 reads SGHNT; CDR2 reads YENEEA. As DNA, the CDR3 is TGTGCCAGCAGCCGGAAGGGAGACACTGAAGCTTTCTTT. Encoded protein: CASSRKGDTEAFF.

The rearrangement joins TRBV19 to TRBJ1-5; possible D gene TRBD1, 6 bases. This CDR3 has 15 residues. Germline CDR1 and CDR2: LNHDA and SQIVND (reference sequence). The V end was cut by 8 bases, the J end by 2 bases, with 16 bases between. CDR3 sequence: CASLGAQGGNQPQHF. For the CDR3, the DNA is TGTGCCAGTTTGGGGGCACAGGGTGGCAATCAGCCCCAGCATTTT.

J is TRBJ1-1 and V is TRBV6-1, with 7 bases identical to TRBD1. The CDR3 consists of 17 residues. After removal of 4 bases from V and 1 base from J, the junction contained 12 bases not matched to a gene. The germline CDR1 and CDR2 sequences are MNHNS and SASEGT. The CDR3 region has the DNA TGTGCCAGCAGTGCCCCGACAGGGCGGATAGGGAACACTGAAGCTTTCTTT. Translating gives CASSAPTGRIGNTEAFF.

The gene calls are TRBV5-1 and TRBJ1-6, with 7 bases matching TRBD1. CDR1 is SGHRS, CDR2 YFSETQ, per germline. This CDR3 contains 15 residues. J lost 9 bases, V lost 1 base, and 7 bases had no gene match. Written as DNA, the CDR3 is TGCGCCAGCAGCTTGTACCGGGACAGAGCTTCACCCCTCCACTTT. Translation: CASSLYRDRASPLHF.

The rearrangement uses TRBV4-1 and TRBJ1-2, with D perhaps matching TRBD1 (6 bases). V lost 3 bases to trimming and J lost 8 bases, with 16 bases between them. Per germline, CDR1 MGHRA and CDR2 YSYEKL. This CDR3 spans 14 amino acids. The CDR3 DNA follows: TGCGCCAGCAGCCACCCGTCAGGGGCGGGCGGCTACACCTTC. Protein: CASSHPSGAGGYTF.

There are a few counts of this clone. The rearrangement uses TRBV5-1 and TRBJ1-6; TRBD1 might be the D (5 bases). Germline values: CDR1 SGHRS, CDR2 YFSETQ. Trimming took off 1 base at V and 7 bases at J, with 12 bases between the two ends. There are 15 residues in the CDR3. In DNA form, the CDR3 reads TGCGCCAGCAGCTTGTCCAGGGCGAGCAATTCACCCCTCCACTTT. Its translation: CASSLSRASNSPLHF.

The CDR3 spells CASRILTALDEQFF. The CDR3 DNA follows: TGTGCCAGCAGAATACTAACAGCGTTGGATGAGCAGTTCTTC. The chain has TRBV7-8 and TRBJ2-1; D not certain. This CDR3 comprises 14 residues. V lost 6 bases and J 8 bases, leaving 17 bases between the germline ends. Germline values: CDR1 SGHVS, CDR2 FQNEAQ.

This clone was picked up a small number of times. V gene TRBV10-1 combines with J gene TRBJ1-2; no definite D call. Trimming took off 3 bases at V and 2 bases at J, with 19 bases between the two ends. Germline V CDR1 and CDR2: WNHNN, SYGVQD (reference sequence). The CDR3 has 17 amino acids. This chain's CDR3 is CASSDSDSETLNYGYTF. The CDR3 DNA sequence: TGCGCCAGCAGTGACTCGGACTCGGAGACCCTGAACTATGGCTACACCTTC.

V gene TRBV20-1 combines with J gene TRBJ1-2, with no clear D. The CDR3 covers 11 residues. The V and J ends lost 2 bases and 10 bases respectively, with 11 bases between them. The germline gives CDR1 DFQATT, CDR2 SNEGSKA (reference sequence). The CDR3, as DNA: TGCAGTGCTAGACTAGCCCGGGACTACACCTTC. This encodes CSARLARDYTF.

The chain joins TRBV29-1 to TRBJ1-1; D remains unclear. The CDR3 is made up of 11 amino acids. Germline CDR1 reads SQVTM; CDR2 reads ANQGSEA. V lost 1 base and J 5 bases, leaving 5 bases between the germline ends. The CDR3 region has the DNA TGCAGCGTTGAAGTACGGACTGAAGCTTTCTTT. Translated, it gives CSVEVRTEAFF.

This clone was counted a few times. V usage is TRBV7-9 and J usage is TRBJ1-1, with D maybe TRBD1 (6 bases). The CDR3 is 14 residues long. CDR1 and CDR2 from the germline V gene are SEHNR and FQNEAQ (reference sequence). Trimming pared 10 bases from V and 4 bases from J, leaving 19 bases between. This chain's CDR3 is CATWELQGGTEAFF. For the CDR3, the DNA is TGTGCCACCTGGGAGCTACAGGGCGGCACTGAAGCTTTCTTT.

This clone turned up a few times. The chain is built from TRBV5-1 and TRBJ1-1; D is unresolved. Trimming took off 0 bases at V and 0 bases at J, with 12 bases between the two ends. The V gene's germline CDR1 is SGHRS and CDR2 YFSETQ. The CDR3 length is 16 residues. DNA of the CDR3: TGCGCCAGCAGCTTGGTAACTGGTCCCATGAACACTGAAGCTTTCTTT. This codes for CASSLVTGPMNTEAFF. Using reference TRBV5-1 and TRBJ1-1 for the parts outside the CDR3, the full variable domain is KAGVTQTPRYLIKTRGQQVTLSCSPISGHRSVSWYQQTPGQGLQFLFEYFSETQRNKGNFPGRFSGRQFSNSRSEMNVSTLELGDSALYLCASSLVTGPMNTEAFFGQGTRLTVV.

The chain employs TRBV7-2 and TRBJ1-6, with a possible D match to TRBD1 (5 bases). Deletions cut 1 base from V and 9 bases from J, with 13 bases between. The CDR3 length is 15 residues. Per germline, CDR1 SGHTA and CDR2 FQGNSA. This CDR3 reads CASSLGSVDSSPLHF. As DNA, the CDR3 is TGTGCCAGCAGCTTAGGTTCGGTTGACAGTTCACCCCTCCACTTT.

This clone was detected a few times. The V call is TRBV25-1, the J call TRBJ1-1; D possibly corresponds to TRBD1 (5 bases). The CDR3 is 13 residues long. The V end lost 4 bases, the J end lost 6 bases, and 12 bases lay between the germline ends. The germline gives CDR1 MGHDK, CDR2 SYGVNS. The DNA for the CDR3 is TGTGCCAGCAGTGCCGCGGGGCAGGCTGAAGCTTTCTTT. It specifies CASSAAGQAEAFF.

CDR3 loop: CASSSDMGSSYNSPLHF. The DNA of the CDR3 is TGTGCCAGCAGTTCCGACATGGGTAGCTCCTATAATTCACCCCTCCACTTT. The V gene is TRBV28, the J gene TRBJ1-6; D call uncertain. The CDR3 has 17 amino acids. From germline, CDR1 is MDHEN and CDR2 SYDVKM. The V gene lost 4 bases and the J gene lost 0 bases, with 13 bases spanning the gap.

This clone was counted between two and nine times. V is TRBV5-1 and J is TRBJ2-7; D is tentatively TRBD1 or TRBD2 (6 bases each). Germline assignment: CDR1 SGHRS and CDR2 YFSETQ. Trimming shortened V by 4 bases and J by 2 bases, and 19 bases separated the two germline ends. The CDR3 sequence is 16 residues long. The CDR3 spells CASSTGDTSITYEQYF. The CDR3 coding sequence is TGCGCCAGCAGCACGGGGGACACCAGCATAACCTACGAGCAGTACTTC.

This clone occurred once. This chain uses TRBV5-1 with TRBJ2-1, with TRBD2 as a possible D gene (5 bases). The CDR3 sequence is 16 residues long. CDR1 is SGHRS and CDR2 is YFSETQ in the germline V gene. V lost 2 bases and J 5 bases, leaving 17 bases between the germline ends. The CDR3 protein is CASSFSGLKAHNEQFF. The CDR3 DNA reads as TGCGCCAGCAGCTTCAGCGGACTTAAAGCCCACAATGAGCAGTTCTTC.

V usage is TRBV4-2 and J usage is TRBJ2-6; 8 bases match TRBD2. The CDR3 is 20 amino acids. The V segment lost 0 bases and the J segment 4 bases; nucleotides outside the gene matches: 14. Germline assignment: CDR1 LGHNA and CDR2 YNFKEQ. CDR3 residues: CASSQDPLRGGLVGANVLTF. The DNA for the CDR3 is TGTGCCAGCAGCCAAGACCCCCTACGGGGGGGCCTCGTCGGGGCCAACGTCCTGACTTTC.

The CDR3 loop is CASSSPGGGGNEKLFF. The DNA of the CDR3 is TGTGCCAGCAGCTCACCGGGGGGCGGCGGTAATGAAAAACTGTTTTTT. The chain combines TRBV11-2 with TRBJ1-4; possible D gene TRBD1, 6 bases. The germline V and J ends were trimmed by 4 bases and 4 bases, with 16 bases remaining between them. The CDR3 consists of 16 residues. Germline V gives CDR1 SGHAT, CDR2 FQNNGV.

The CDR3, as DNA: TGTGCCAGTAGGCCCAGAGGGACTAGCATTGGAGAGCAGTACTTC. Residues: CASRPRGTSIGEQYF. The genes are TRBV19 and TRBJ2-7, with TRBD2 identical over 9 bases. Per the germline V gene, CDR1 is LNHDA and CDR2 is SQIVND (reference sequence). This CDR3 region has 15 residues. Losses at the gene ends were 6 bases for V and 7 bases for J; bases not matched to a gene: 13.

This sequence joins TRBV2 and TRBJ2-7, with 7 bases identical to TRBD1. The V and J ends lost 4 bases and 7 bases, in that order; junction bases with no gene match: 10. This CDR3 spans 14 amino acids. The germline V gene has CDR1 SNHLY and CDR2 FYNNEI. The CDR3 DNA follows: TGTGCCAGCAGTGGGCTAGGGGGCTTAAGAGAGCAGTACTTC. It codes for CASSGLGGLREQYF.